The 32 T cell receptor beta chains below all came from one sample that was sequenced in a study of OX40 agonist ivuxolimab in advanced cancers. TCRdb's copy holds only in-frame clones and misses some; the assay was immunoSEQ multiplex PCR. The table has more than 45,000 clones, 88% seen once. The source material was CD4+ or CD8+ T cells sorted from blood, sampled in a trial of the OX40 agonist ivuxolimab. These receptor sequences come from an adult with an advanced solid tumor such as melanoma, head and neck, liver or kidney cancer.

The chain has TRBV27 and TRBJ1-5; D is undetermined. Per germline, CDR1 MNHEY and CDR2 SMNVEV (reference sequence). V was cut by 5 bases and J by 5 bases, with 10 bases left in between. The CDR3 is 13 amino acids. The CDR3 coding sequence is TGTGCCAGCAGTGGGAAGGGTGATCAGCCCCAGCATTTT. Its translation is CASSGKGDQPQHF.

This clone was counted a few times. The chain carries TRBV18 and TRBJ1-5, with D uncertain. Trimming took 3 bases from V and 5 from J, leaving 14 bases between them. Looked up from germline, CDR1 is KGHSH and CDR2 is LQKENI. There are 15 residues in the CDR3. The CDR3 is CASSPRSGFDQPQHF. As DNA, the CDR3 is TGTGCCAGCTCACCCCGTTCGGGTTTTGATCAGCCCCAGCATTTT.

The CDR3 protein is CASSVVRDRGASDTGELFF. The CDR3 region has the DNA TGTGCCAGCAGCGTAGTCCGGGACAGGGGTGCATCGGACACCGGGGAGCTGTTTTTT. The J gene is TRBJ2-2, the V gene TRBV9; 10 bases agree with TRBD1. The germline CDR1 and CDR2 sequences are SGDLS and YYNGEE. V dropped 0 bases and J dropped 3; count of bases not matched to a gene: 11. CDR3 length equals 19 residues. Drawing the rest from reference TRBV9 and TRBJ2-2, the complete variable domain is DSGVTQTPKHLITATGQRVTLRCSPRSGDLSVYWYQQSLDQGLQFLIQYYNGEERAKGNILERFSAQQFPDLHSELNLSSLELGDSALYFCASSVVRDRGASDTGELFFGEGSRLTVL.

This clone was observed a handful of times. The rearrangement joins TRBV18 to TRBJ2-1; no clear D. The germline CDR1 and CDR2 sequences are KGHSH and LQKENI. The length of the CDR3 is 14 residues. The V and J ends lost 9 bases and 0 bases respectively, with 12 bases between them. CDR3: CASRGGSSYNEQFF. The CDR3 DNA follows: TGTGCCAGTCGTGGCGGCAGCTCCTACAATGAGCAGTTCTTC.

The chain combines TRBV12-5 with TRBJ2-3; perhaps TRBD1 as D (6 bases). The CDR3 covers 14 residues. CDR1 is LGHNT and CDR2 is FRNRAP in the germline V gene. V was cut by 1 base and J by 4 bases, with 9 bases left in between. The CDR3 here is CASGLEDSSDTQYF. The CDR3 DNA reads as TGTGCTAGTGGTTTGGAGGACAGCTCAGATACGCAGTATTTT.

The chain links TRBV7-2 to TRBJ1-5; weak D call: TRBD1 (6 bases). The germline CDR1 and CDR2 sequences are SGHTA and FQGNSA. Trimming removed 5 bases from V and 6 bases from J, with 11 bases in between. The CDR3 covers 13 residues. CDR3 DNA sequence: TGTGCCAGCAGCCTACCAGGGGTTCAGCCCCAGCATTTT. As protein: CASSLPGVQPQHF.

This chain links TRBV11-2 with TRBJ2-7; no reliable D call. The CDR3 consists of 13 residues. V shed 4 bases and J shed 3 bases, with 10 bases lying between them. Per germline, CDR1 SGHAT and CDR2 FQNNGV. The CDR3 here is CASSSSRVYEQYF. The DNA of the CDR3 is TGTGCCAGCAGCTCCAGTCGCGTCTACGAGCAGTACTTC.

This chain joins TRBV7-2 and TRBJ2-7; D remains ambiguous. The J call may be mistaken, given a closer DNA end match to TRBJ2-5. In germline, CDR1 is SGHTA, CDR2 FQGNSA. The CDR3 has 13 residues. CDR3 protein: CASSLGLLETQYF. CDR3 bases: TGTGCCAGCAGCTTAGGGTTGTTGGAGACCCAGTACTTC.

This clone was counted between two and nine times. The chain has TRBV6-5 and TRBJ1-1, with D perhaps TRBD1 (5 bases). CDR3 size: 14 residues. Trimming pared 5 bases from V and 3 bases from J, leaving 13 bases between. Germline CDR1 and CDR2: MNHEY and SVGAGI. The CDR3 DNA is TGTGCCAGCAGTCCGACAGTAGTGGACACTGAAGCTTTCTTT. This gives the protein CASSPTVVDTEAFF.

This sequence joins TRBV6-6 and TRBJ2-2; D not certain. This CDR3 has 14 amino acids. In germline, CDR1 is MNHNY, CDR2 SVGAGI (reference sequence). The V end was cut by 5 bases, the J end by 2 bases, with 9 bases between. The DNA for the CDR3 is TGTGCCAGCAGTACCGGGCCAAACACCGGGGAGCTGTTTTTT. The encoded protein is CASSTGPNTGELFF.

The gene calls are TRBV7-9 and TRBJ1-1; 7 positions agree with TRBD1. Trimming took 8 bases from V and 7 from J; bases not matched to a gene: 7. Germline CDR1 reads SEHNR; CDR2 reads FQNEAQ (reference sequence). The CDR3 has 12 amino acids. Here the CDR3 DNA reads TGTGCCAGCGGTACAGGGGAGGGTGAAGCTTTCTTT. Encoded protein: CASGTGEGEAFF.

A remark on this clone: An end of the junction differs from the germline gene, which may be a read error. The chain has TRBV27 and TRBJ2-3, with 9 nucleotides matching TRBD2. This CDR3 is built from 16 residues. Germline CDR1 and CDR2: MNHEY and SMNVEV (reference sequence). CDR3 nucleotides: TGTGCCAGCAGTTCCCGGGGTAGCGGGAGCAGAGATACGCAGTATTTT. Its protein is CASSSRGSGSRDTQYF.

The CDR3 region is CASSPDSPKNEQYF. In DNA, the CDR3 is TGTGCCAGCAGCCCAGATTCACCTAAGAACGAGCAGTACTTC. The chain combines TRBV27 with TRBJ2-7, with D unresolved. CDR1 MNHEY and CDR2 SMNVEV come from the germline V gene (reference sequence). The V gene lost 6 bases and the J gene lost 5 bases, with 17 bases spanning the gap. The CDR3 loop spans 14 amino acids.

This clone is medium-sized in the sample. Other DNA sequences of this sample code for an identical CDR3. This rearrangement joins TRBV6-1 to TRBJ2-7; either TRBD1 or TRBD2 may supply D (6 bases each). The germline CDR1 and CDR2 sequences are MNHNS and SASEGT. The V end lost 1 base, the J end lost 3 bases, and 13 bases lay between the germline ends. This CDR3 comprises 15 residues. The CDR3 nucleotides read TGTGCCAGCAGTGAAGACGGGGGCTCCTACTACGAGCAGTACTTC. Residues: CASSEDGGSYYEQYF.

This chain uses TRBV11-2 with TRBJ1-5, with D possibly matching TRBD1 (5 bases). V was clipped by 1 base and J by 1 base, with 5 bases between them. CDR3 length: 14 residues. Germline CDR1 SGHAT, CDR2 FQNNGV. In nucleotides, the CDR3 is TGTGCCAGCAGCTTAGGGGGCAGCAATCAGCCCCAGCATTTT. Its protein product is CASSLGGSNQPQHF.

The rearrangement links TRBV28 to TRBJ1-1, with TRBD1 matching over 8 bases. Germline values: CDR1 MDHEN, CDR2 SYDVKM. The CDR3 totals 15 residues. V shed 7 bases and J 7 bases; nucleotides not matched to a gene: 14. As DNA, the CDR3 is TGTGCCAGCATCCCTTACAAGGACAGGGCCAGTGAAGCTTTCTTT. Its translation is CASIPYKDRASEAFF.

The chain has TRBV5-1 and TRBJ2-7; 9 positions match TRBD2. The CDR3 loop spans 15 amino acids. V lost 0 bases and J lost 6; bases outside the gene matches: 7. Germline lookup yields CDR1 SGHRS and CDR2 YFSETQ. The CDR3 sequence is CASSLALAGFSEQYF. The CDR3 DNA sequence: TGCGCCAGCAGCTTGGCTCTAGCGGGATTTAGCGAGCAGTACTTC.

The chain is built from TRBV11-2 and TRBJ2-7; the D is unclear. The germline CDR1 and CDR2 sequences are SGHAT and FQNNGV. The germline V and J ends were trimmed by 0 bases and 4 bases, with 4 bases remaining between them. This CDR3 is built from 12 residues. As DNA, the CDR3 is TGTGCCAGCAGCTTAGATCGGTACGAGCAGTACTTC. Encoded protein: CASSLDRYEQYF.

This clone was detected only once. The chain employs TRBV4-1 and TRBJ1-3, with 10 bases aligning to TRBD1. CDR1 is MGHRA, CDR2 YSYEKL, per germline. The CDR3 sequence is 17 residues long. V shed 3 bases, J shed 5 bases, and the junction held 10 bases outside the gene matches. The CDR3 reads CASSQAERQGARNTIYF. CDR3 DNA sequence: TGCGCCAGCAGCCAGGCTGAAAGACAGGGGGCTAGAAACACCATATATTTT.

This clone was picked up one time. The chain employs TRBV7-8 and TRBJ2-5, with no clear D. The CDR3 consists of 11 residues. Germline V gene lookup returns CDR1 SGHVS and CDR2 FQNEAQ. The V and J ends lost 5 bases and 4 bases respectively, with 5 bases between them. CDR3 DNA sequence: TGTGCCAGCAGCCCTGGAGAGACCCAGTACTTC. Encoded protein: CASSPGETQYF.

This sequence joins TRBV5-1 and TRBJ1-3; 8 bases line up with TRBD1. V lost 7 bases and J lost 3; bases outside the gene matches: 9. Looked up from germline, CDR1 is SGHRS and CDR2 is YFSETQ. This CDR3 is 15 amino acids long. As DNA, the CDR3 is TGCGCCAGCCGGGCATCAGGGGGCTTTGGAAACACCATATATTTT. This gives the protein CASRASGGFGNTIYF.

The genes are TRBV6-6 and TRBJ2-1, with TRBD2 matching 12 bases. CDR1 and CDR2 from the germline V gene are MNHNY and SVGAGI (reference sequence). This CDR3 spans 15 amino acids. The ends lost 10 bases at V and 9 bases at J; junction bases unmatched: 13. The CDR3 coding sequence is TGTGCCACCTGGCCGAGACTAGCGGGAGCAGGTGAGCAGTTCTTC. It translates to CATWPRLAGAGEQFF.

CDR3 residues: CASEQVGFQPQHF. Written as DNA, the CDR3 is TGTGCCAGCGAACAGGTGGGTTTTCAGCCCCAGCATTTT. V gene TRBV6-1 combines with J gene TRBJ1-5, with D perhaps TRBD1 (5 bases). This CDR3 is 13 amino acids long. V lost 8 bases to trimming and J lost 6 bases, with 14 bases between them. CDR1 MNHNS and CDR2 SASEGT come from the germline V gene.

The J gene is TRBJ2-5, the V gene TRBV7-9; the D gene could be TRBD1 or TRBD2 (5 bases each). CDR3 size: 15 residues. Germline loops: CDR1 SEHNR, CDR2 FQNEAQ (reference sequence). V was shortened by 1 base and J by 2 bases, with 11 bases between the two germline ends. The DNA for the CDR3 is TGTGCCAGCAGCTTAGGAGGGGCCCAGCAAGAGACCCAGTACTTC. Residues: CASSLGGAQQETQYF.

The CDR3 is CASSLYGTSGSYEQYF. CDR3 coding DNA: TGTGCCAGCAGTCTGTACGGGACTAGCGGGAGTTACGAGCAGTACTTC. The chain links TRBV28 to TRBJ2-7; 14 bases are shared with TRBD2. Germline values: CDR1 MDHEN, CDR2 SYDVKM. The J segment lost 4 bases and the V segment lost 5 bases, leaving 7 bases of the junction unmatched. This CDR3 has 16 residues.

The chain employs TRBV6-6 and TRBJ1-1; D remains ambiguous. The V and J ends lost 0 bases and 1 base respectively, with 6 bases between them. The germline gives CDR1 MNHNY, CDR2 SVGAGI (reference sequence). The CDR3 totals 14 residues. CDR3 residues: CASSYSQENTEAFF. The DNA of the CDR3 is TGTGCCAGCAGTTACTCGCAGGAGAACACTGAAGCTTTCTTT.

The chain recombines TRBV6-5 with TRBJ1-2; a weak D match, TRBD1 (6 bases). V was shortened by 0 bases and J by 7 bases, with 15 bases between the two germline ends. Germline V gene data show CDR1 as MNHEY and CDR2 as SVGAGI. CDR3 length: 15 residues. The DNA for the CDR3 is TGTGCCAGCAGTTACTCGGTAGGGCAGGGGAGTGGCTACACCTTC. This translates into CASSYSVGQGSGYTF.

CDR3 residues: CASSMRSAGVRTGELFF. CDR3 nucleotides: TGTGCCAGTAGTATGAGGTCAGCGGGAGTCCGCACCGGGGAGCTGTTTTTT. The chain is built from TRBV19 and TRBJ2-2; 8 bases line up with TRBD2. This CDR3 comprises 17 residues. Germline assignment: CDR1 LNHDA and CDR2 SQIVND (reference sequence). V lost 3 bases to trimming and J lost 4 bases; unmatched junction nucleotides: 10.

The chain combines TRBV11-2 with TRBJ1-2; maybe TRBD1 (6 bases). Germline values: CDR1 SGHAT, CDR2 FQNNGV. Trimming took off 3 bases at V and 4 bases at J, with 15 bases between the two ends. The CDR3 length is 15 residues. This chain's CDR3 is CASSLVQGPGYGYTF. The CDR3 DNA reads as TGTGCCAGCAGCTTGGTACAGGGTCCGGGCTATGGCTACACCTTC.

V usage is TRBV5-1 and J usage is TRBJ2-2, with D perhaps TRBD2 (5 bases). The CDR3 loop spans 15 amino acids. The V gene's germline CDR1 is SGHRS and CDR2 YFSETQ. Between the trimmed V and J ends, which lost 4 bases and 4 bases, there was a span of 14 bases. The CDR3 DNA follows: TGCGCCAGCAGCCCCTGGCGGGTCGGCACCGGGGAGCTGTTTTTT. Amino acids: CASSPWRVGTGELFF.

The J gene is TRBJ2-1, the V gene TRBV5-1, with TRBD2 identical over 10 bases. Germline values: CDR1 SGHRS, CDR2 YFSETQ. This CDR3 spans 17 amino acids. Germline trimming cut 4 bases from V and 10 bases from J; bases unmatched to any gene: 17. DNA for the CDR3: TGCGCCAGCAGCACCGCCTGGGGAGCGGGAGGGCCATCCGAGCAGTTCTTC. Encoded protein: CASSTAWGAGGPSEQFF. The complete variable domain, with remaining parts taken from reference TRBV5-1 and TRBJ2-1, reads KAGVTQTPRYLIKTRGQQVTLSCSPISGHRSVSWYQQTPGQGLQFLFEYFSETQRNKGNFPGRFSGRQFSNSRSEMNVSTLELGDSALYLCASSTAWGAGGPSEQFFGPGTRLTVL.

This clone was detected once. This rearrangement joins TRBV5-1 to TRBJ2-7; 12 bases align to TRBD2. From germline, CDR1 is SGHRS and CDR2 YFSETQ. The CDR3 has 18 amino acids. The V gene end was trimmed by 0 bases and the J gene end by 5 bases; junction bases not matched to a gene: 12. This CDR3 is CASSLALTSGSETDEQYF. The CDR3 DNA follows: TGCGCCAGCAGCTTGGCCCTGACTAGCGGGAGTGAAACCGACGAGCAGTACTTC.